A selection of T cell receptor beta chains follows, all from one sample in a study of identical twins. TCRdb analysed the 5' RACE reads with MiXCR anew, one entry per CDR3 protein. The repertoire holds hundreds of thousands of distinct CDR3 sequences, with approximately 13% as singletons. The same data also went into a second study, on yellow fever vaccine responses in identical twins.

The sample consisted of CD8+ T cells sorted from blood. Receptor source: a woman between 18 and 29 years old in good health. The CDR3 runs from the conserved cysteine through the conserved F or W. The D gene is left open where the match is weak. Clone sizes are given selectively: once, few, many, or a class where the clone is expanded.

D,V,size,J,DNA,CDR3
-,TRBV5-1,few,TRBJ1-1,TGCGCCAGCAACGACCCCGAGAACACTGAAGCTTTCTTT,CASNDPENTEAFF
TRBD1,TRBV4-1,few,TRBJ1-1,TGCGCCAGCAGCCTTAGAGGGGCAGGGGGAAGGGACACTGAAGCTTTCTTT,CASSLRGAGGRDTEAFF
TRBD2,TRBV13,-,TRBJ2-3,TGTGCCAGCAGCTTAGGCCTAGTAGCGGGAGAACGAACGCAGTATTTT,CASSLGLVAGERTQYF
TRBD1,TRBV4-1,-,TRBJ2-7,TGCGCCAGCAGCCCGGGGCCGGGACAGGGGGCCACCCCCTACGAGCAGTACTTC,CASSPGPGQGATPYEQYF
TRBD2,TRBV12-3/TRBV12-4,many,TRBJ2-1,TGTGCCAGCAGGTTAACAGCGGGAGAGCAAAATGAGCAGTTCTTC,CASRLTAGEQNEQFF
-,TRBV4-1,few,TRBJ1-3,TGCGCCAGCAGCCAGACCCTCTCTGGAAACACCATATATTTT,CASSQTLSGNTIYF
-,TRBV10-1,-,TRBJ2-1,TGCGCCAGCAGTCGCGACAGAAGCAATGAGCAGTTCTTC,CASSRDRSNEQFF
-,TRBV11-2,-,TRBJ2-3,TGTGCCAGCAGCTTAGGGTTGGGGCAGGTTCGCACAGATACGCAGTATTTT,CASSLGLGQVRTDTQYF
-,TRBV3-1,few,TRBJ2-5,TGTGCCAGCAGCCAAGAAGGCCGAGGACACCAAGAGACCCAGTACTTC,CASSQEGRGHQETQYF
TRBD2,TRBV7-9,many,TRBJ2-1,TGTGCCAGCAAACCCATAGCGGGAGAGGAATCCCGTGAGCAGTTCTTC,CASKPIAGEESREQFF
-,TRBV20-1,few,TRBJ1-1,TGCAGTGCTAGAGGAGGGCACAGGAACACTGAAGCTTTCTTT,CSARGGHRNTEAFF
-,TRBV6-2/TRBV6-3,-,TRBJ1-6,TGTGCCAGCAGAGGGGTCTGGAATTCACCCCTCCACTTT,CASRGVWNSPLHF
TRBD1,TRBV4-2,-,TRBJ1-4,TGTGCCAGCAGCCAGGACAGGGATGATGAAAAACTGTTTTTT,CASSQDRDDEKLFF
-,TRBV2,few,TRBJ1-5,TGTGCCAGCAGTGATTTTTCCTCCGGTGAGAATCAGCCCCAGCATTTT,CASSDFSSGENQPQHF
TRBD2,TRBV7-2,-,TRBJ2-5,TGTGCCAGCAGCTTCACTAGCGGGACGCAAGAGACCCAGTACTTC,CASSFTSGTQETQYF
-,TRBV2,-,TRBJ1-6,TGTGCCAGCATTGGGGGCACCTATAATTCACCCCTCCACTTT,CASIGGTYNSPLHF
TRBD1,TRBV20-1,-,TRBJ2-7,TGCAGTGCTAGAGATGACAGGGGGCGAGAGCAGTACTTC,CSARDDRGREQYF
-,TRBV7-9,many,TRBJ2-7,TGTGCCAGCAGCCCTGGCGCGGGGTCGCAGTACTTC,CASSPGAGSQYF
TRBD1,TRBV7-8,medium-sized,TRBJ1-1,TGTGCCAGCAGCTTAAGGGGGCAGGGGGTAGTAACTGAAGCTTTCTTT,CASSLRGQGVVTEAFF
-,TRBV13,few,TRBJ2-7,TGTGCCAGCAGCACCAGGGGGGAGGGCCGTTACGAGCAGTACTTC,CASSTRGEGRYEQYF
TRBD2,TRBV7-2,-,TRBJ2-1,TGTGCCAGCAGCTCTAGCGGGAGGTCGTACAATGAGCAGTTCTTC,CASSSSGRSYNEQFF
TRBD2,TRBV7-6,-,TRBJ2-1,TGTGCCAGCAGCCCGAAGCGGGAGGGCCGATACAATGAGCAGTTCTTC,CASSPKREGRYNEQFF
TRBD2,TRBV4-2,-,TRBJ2-7,TGTGCCAGCAGCCAAGGGATCGGACTAGCCCACTACGAGCAGTACTTC,CASSQGIGLAHYEQYF
TRBD1,TRBV28,-,TRBJ1-1,TGTGCCAGCAGCCTAGAGGTAACAGGGGGTGAAGCTTTCTTT,CASSLEVTGGEAFF
TRBD1,TRBV5-1,few,TRBJ2-1,TGCGCCAGCAGCTTACCGAGGGACAGGGGCTATGAGCAGTTCTTC,CASSLPRDRGYEQFF
-,TRBV6-6,-,TRBJ2-7,TGTGCCAGCAGTTACACCACCTACGAGCAGTACTTC,CASSYTTYEQYF
-,TRBV6-6,medium-sized,TRBJ2-1,TGTGCCAGCAGACTAACAACAGGGACGGGGAATGAGCAGTTCTTC,CASRLTTGTGNEQFF
TRBD1,TRBV12-5,few,TRBJ2-4,TGTGCTAGTGGTTCTTCCCTTCAGGGGGCTGGAAACATTCAGTACTTC,CASGSSLQGAGNIQYF
-,TRBV2,few,TRBJ2-1,TGTGCCAGCAGTGGGGTCGGGGGAGCATCCTACAATGAGCAGTTCTTC,CASSGVGGASYNEQFF
-,TRBV2,few,TRBJ2-2,TGTGCCAGCAGCCCTACTAGCCCGGGCACCGGGGAGCTGTTTTTT,CASSPTSPGTGELFF
-,TRBV12-3/TRBV12-4,many,TRBJ2-7,TGTGCCAGCACCCAGGACCGCGACGAGCAGTACTTC,CASTQDRDEQYF
-,TRBV24-1,few,TRBJ2-6,TGTGCCACCAACGAGGGTTCCTACTCTGGGGCCAACGTCCTGACTTTC,CATNEGSYSGANVLTF
-,TRBV6-1,few,TRBJ2-3,TGTGCCAGCAGTGAAGCCTTAGGCTCGACAGATACGCAGTATTTT,CASSEALGSTDTQYF
-,TRBV12-3/TRBV12-4,few,TRBJ1-1,TGTGCCAGCAGTCCCGACGGATGGAACACTGAAGCTTTCTTT,CASSPDGWNTEAFF
-,TRBV6-4,many,TRBJ2-1,TGTGCCAGCAGTGTGCTAGCTGATCCAGTTCTCTATGAGCAGTTCTTC,CASSVLADPVLYEQFF
TRBD1,TRBV28,-,TRBJ2-2,TGTGCCAGCGGGAGGACAGGGGGCACCGGGGAGCTGTTTTTT,CASGRTGGTGELFF
TRBD2,TRBV5-1,few,TRBJ2-1,TGCGCCAGCAGAGTGCGGGGGGGTTCGTCCGATGAGCAGTTCTTC,CASRVRGGSSDEQFF
TRBD1,TRBV12-3/TRBV12-4,few,TRBJ2-5,TGTGCCAGCAGTTCTGGGACAGGGGGGATAGAGACCCAGTACTTC,CASSSGTGGIETQYF
-,TRBV7-8,few,TRBJ2-3,TGTGCCAGCAGCTTAACCGGGGAGGACACAGATACGCAGTATTTT,CASSLTGEDTDTQYF